Below are 7 T cell receptor beta chains sequenced from a single sample in a study of beta chain features in type 1 diabetes. The whole isolated RNA underwent reverse transcription, so sequencing captured expressed TCRB transcripts. The data were produced by immunoSEQ multiplex PCR, yet TCRdb's version contains in-frame clones alone and is incomplete. The table has fewer than 650,000 clones, about 16% seen once; the top ten hold about 0.086%. The sample taken for sequencing was naive CD4+ T cells from blood. These receptors all stem from a man younger than 30 in good health.

This clone has only a few counts. Other DNA sequences in this specimen translate into the identical CDR3. The chain recombines TRBV7-2 with TRBJ2-2; D is ambiguous. Trimming left V 6 bases short and J 6 bases short, with 11 bases between. This CDR3 is built from 13 residues. CDR1 SGHTA and CDR2 FQGNSA come from the germline V gene. The CDR3 nucleotides are TGTGCCAGCAGTCCGGGTGGGGCCGGGGAGCTGTTTTTT. Its protein product is CASSPGGAGELFF.

A few counts support this clone. J is TRBJ2-3 and V is TRBV19, with 10 positions matching TRBD1. V was clipped by 6 bases and J by 1 base; unmatched bases: 1. In germline, CDR1 is LNHDA, CDR2 SQIVND (reference sequence). The length of the CDR3 is 14 residues. The DNA of the CDR3 is TGTGCCAGTAGGGGGACAGGGGGCACAGATACGCAGTATTTT. The encoded protein is CASRGTGGTDTQYF.

The chain employs TRBV23-1 and TRBJ1-5; 10 bases line up with TRBD1. TRBV23-1 falls under the ORF class, with uncertain function. Trimming took 3 bases from V and 4 from J; bases not matched to a gene: 9. The CDR3 runs to 17 residues. CDR3 DNA sequence: TGCGCCAGCAGTCATTCCGTTCCGGGACAGGGGAATCAGCCCCAGCATTTT. It translates to CASSHSVPGQGNQPQHF.

The sample holds a few counts of this clone. V gene TRBV7-9 combines with J gene TRBJ1-4; possible D gene TRBD1, 5 bases. The CDR3 spans 15 residues. The germline V gene encodes CDR1 SEHNR and CDR2 FQNEAQ (reference sequence). V lost 4 bases to trimming and J lost 7 bases, with 16 bases between them. CDR3 protein: CASSSYGKTGEKLFF. CDR3 bases: TGTGCCAGCAGCTCGTATGGGAAAACAGGTGAAAAACTGTTTTTT.

This clone has just a few counts. This chain joins TRBV9 and TRBJ2-5; D may match TRBD1 or TRBD2 (5 bases each). V shed 0 bases and J shed 5 bases, with 11 bases lying between them. This CDR3 comprises 14 residues. Germline assignment: CDR1 SGDLS and CDR2 YYNGEE. CDR3: CASSVGTRGETQYF. CDR3 DNA sequence: TGTGCCAGCAGCGTAGGAACTAGGGGTGAGACCCAGTACTTC.

This chain joins TRBV7-6 and TRBJ1-5; TRBD1 is a possible D gene (6 bases). The germline V and J ends were trimmed by 2 bases and 3 bases, with 14 bases remaining between them. CDR1 and CDR2 (germline): SGHVS, FNYEAQ. The CDR3 has 16 residues. The CDR3 region has the DNA TGTGCCAGCAGCTTAAGTTCAGGGGTGGTCAATCAGCCCCAGCATTTT. Translating it yields CASSLSSGVVNQPQHF.

This clone has more than one count but fewer than ten. The gene calls are TRBV7-2 and TRBJ1-3; possible D gene TRBD1, 6 bases. The CDR3 contains 13 residues. Trimming took 8 bases from V and 2 from J, leaving 10 bases between them. Germline lookup yields CDR1 SGHTA and CDR2 FQGNSA. This chain's CDR3 is CASLHRAGNTIYF. The CDR3 bases are TGTGCCAGCCTACACAGGGCTGGAAACACCATATATTTT.